This record covers a single T cell receptor beta chain. Antigen specificity is unknown. This CDR3 spans 16 amino acids. The V gene lost 0 bases and the J gene lost 2 bases, with 14 bases spanning the gap. From germline, CDR1 is MNHEY and CDR2 SMNVEV (reference sequence). These data come from a study of shared clonotypes between healthy human individuals. Overall study results and limits: The sole specimen, blood, was sampled, and tissue repertoires likely differ.

When samples were unsorted, tens of millions of PBMCs were used for genomic DNA. In the original processing: Filtering was not the same, since immunoSEQ gave junction-only sequences without quality scores. Clones were sequenced by immunoSEQ multiplex PCR, and TCRdb holds only the in-frame ones, with some missing. V and J calls and clone size are as listed in that table; D and trimming were resolved from the DNA. Of fewer than 550,000 clones in the sample, over 75% are singletons; the top ten hold under 15%. The sample consisted of PBMCs. This chain uses TRBV27 with TRBJ2-7, with D perhaps assigned TRBD1 or TRBD2 (5 bases each). The TCR sequence derives from a woman between 40 and 55 years old in good health. Some clones in this sample may be carry-over from other donors' samples. CDR3 region: CASSLSIGTLTYEQYF. For the CDR3, the DNA is TGTGCCAGCAGTTTATCGATAGGGACGTTGACCTACGAGCAGTACTTC.